The entry below describes one T cell receptor (beta chain). This specimen comes from a study of blood T cell repertoires in COVID-19. The CDR3 is made up of 14 amino acids. CDR1 LGHDT and CDR2 YNNKEL come from the germline V gene (reference sequence). V was trimmed by 2 bases and J by 6 bases, leaving 13 bases between them. Clones were sequenced by immunoSEQ multiplex PCR, and TCRdb holds only the in-frame ones, with some missing. In the table there are fewer than 350,000 clones, roughly 85% of which are singletons. Cohorts were based on clinical histories the participants reported. In the 2 weeks before study entry, exposed participants met a COVID-19 case, which was PCR-confirmed or clinician-diagnosed.

The rearrangement uses TRBV3-1 (or the pseudogene TRBV3-2) and TRBJ1-1, with D tentatively TRBD1 (6 bases). Input material: PBMCs or T cells enriched from blood (not recorded which). This receptor was identified in a woman aged 30 to 39 who had been exposed to COVID-19. CDR3 nucleotides: TGTGCCAGCAGCCAAATGGACAGCTCTCCTGAAGCTTTCTTT. It codes for CASSQMDSSPEAFF.